This TCR beta chain was sequenced for a study of CD8 T cells in ankylosing spondylitis (dated by TCRdb to about 2017). In the study overall: To find TCR variants linked to disease, the study profiled T cell receptor beta repertoires in ankylosing spondylitis patients and healthy donors. Samples of peripheral blood were taken, and for ankylosing spondylitis patients, synovial fluid was collected as well. The full study cohort comprised about 25 ankylosing spondylitis patients and 110 or so healthy donors.

The study at large found these results: Blood from ankylosing spondylitis patients appeared to be characterized by a TCR beta motif made up of several highly homologous amino acid variants. The disease-linked clones were reported to be significantly enriched in matched synovial fluid samples from ankylosing spondylitis patients. The disease-linked clones had a CD8+ phenotype and were found at relatively low frequencies in peripheral blood. Some TCR beta motif variants had previously been reported in synovial fluid and blood of reactive arthritis patients, which suggested common disease-initiation mechanisms.

This clonotype was counted ten times or more. It has no known antigen specificity. Base qualities are missing; no much larger clone stands one base away. This sample was sequenced with an Illumina HiSeq 2500. TCR beta libraries were prepared by quantitative 5'-RACE with molecular barcodes. The study's processing was this. To identify disease-linked TCR variants, a new computational method was used, one built on a probabilistic model of VDJ rearrangement. TCRdb handled the public reads itself, with Q25 trimming in fastp and clone calling in MiXCR, and kept productive beta chains. Rows are combined by CDR3 protein, so each entry shows the most common genes and DNA. The V and J calls were not made by the authors but by TCRdb's processing. Across this sample there are about 500,000 distinct CDR3 sequences, with 10% to 15% seen only once. Of the sample, under 7.5% falls within the top ten clones. Its CDR3 holds 14 amino acids, cysteine through phenylalanine. Only the CDR3 part of the read is kept: 42 bases, read in frame from the first base. Sequences MGHDK (CDR1) and SYGVNS (CDR2) are obtained from the germline V gene. The V and J ends are trimmed by 2 bases and 1 base, leaving 8 bases between them.

The sample taken for sequencing was blood, either unsorted or a sorted T cell fraction (not recorded which). The TCR comes from a male donor with ankylosing spondylitis. The chain employs TRBV25-1 and TRBJ1-2; the D gene remains uncertain. The CDR3 protein is CASSEPGYNYGYTF. The DNA reads as follows: TGTGCCAGCAGTGAACCAGGTTATAACTATGGCTACACCTTC.